This passage covers 17 T cell receptor beta chains from one sample sequenced in a study of CD8 T cells in ankylosing spondylitis. TCRdb re-derived calls from the 5' RACE reads in MiXCR, one entry per CDR3 protein. The table includes about 240,000 distinct CDR3 sequences, roughly a tenth detected once. The sequenced material came from blood, either unsorted or a sorted T cell fraction (not recorded which). All receptors come from a male donor with ankylosing spondylitis or in good health (not recorded which).

This clonotype was seen more than once but under ten times. The J gene is TRBJ2-7, the V gene TRBV5-1; maybe TRBD1 (6 bases). Trimming pared 0 bases from V and 7 bases from J, leaving 17 bases between. The CDR3 spans 15 residues. Looked up from germline, CDR1 is SGHRS and CDR2 is YFSETQ. The CDR3 spells CASSLDGTRAREQYF. In DNA form, the CDR3 reads TGCGCCAGCAGCTTGGATGGGACACGGGCGAGGGAGCAGTACTTC.

In its sample, this clonotype was seen many times. The rearrangement uses TRBV6-2 or TRBV6-3 and TRBJ2-2, with TRBD2 matching 13 bases. Germline V gene lookup returns CDR1 MNHEY and CDR2 SVGEGT. The CDR3 is 17 residues long. V lost 6 bases and J lost 6; bases outside the gene matches: 10. For the CDR3, the DNA is TGTGCCAGCAGGAGATCGTGGGGACTAGCGGGGCCCGGGGAGCTGTTTTTT. Encoded protein: CASRRSWGLAGPGELFF.

This clonotype was recorded at least ten times. The J gene is TRBJ1-6, the V gene TRBV5-1; D unresolved. The V and J ends lost 0 bases and 1 base respectively, with 11 bases between them. The CDR3 extends over 17 amino acids. Germline values: CDR1 SGHRS, CDR2 YFSETQ. CDR3 coding DNA: TGCGCCAGCAGCTTGGACGGGGTAATGTCCTATAATTCACCCCTCCACTTT. Translation: CASSLDGVMSYNSPLHF.

This clonotype showed up just a few times. The V and J genes are TRBV3-1 and TRBJ2-7, with D tentatively TRBD2 (5 bases). This CDR3 has 14 amino acids. Germline CDR1 LGHDT, CDR2 YNNKEL (reference sequence). V shed 5 bases and J shed 6 bases, with 17 bases lying between them. In nucleotides, the CDR3 is TGTGCCAGCAGCGGGGAGCGTGGTCTCGGCGAGCAGTACTTC. It encodes CASSGERGLGEQYF.

The chain recombines TRBV27 with TRBJ2-1; 8 bases are shared with TRBD2. This CDR3 region has 18 residues. V trimming: 2 bases; J trimming: 4 bases; junction bases outside the gene matches: 13. CDR1 is MNHEY, CDR2 SMNVEV, per germline (reference sequence). This chain's CDR3 is CASSLPKHGGGPYNEQFF. CDR3 DNA: TGTGCCAGCAGTTTACCGAAACACGGGGGGGGTCCATACAATGAGCAGTTCTTC.

This clonotype occurred many times. This chain connects TRBV27 to TRBJ1-1; TRBD1 is a possible D gene (5 bases). The germline V and J ends were trimmed by 5 bases and 3 bases, with 13 bases remaining between them. The CDR3 is 14 amino acids. From germline, CDR1 is MNHEY and CDR2 SMNVEV (reference sequence). CDR3 sequence reads: CASSGRPGDTEAFF. The CDR3 nucleotides read TGTGCCAGCAGTGGACGCCCGGGGGACACTGAAGCTTTCTTT.

The J gene is TRBJ1-1, the V gene TRBV19; tentative D call: TRBD1 (5 bases). CDR1 is LNHDA, CDR2 SQIVND, per germline (reference sequence). The CDR3 spans 15 residues. With 5 bases removed from V and 6 bases from J, the gap between germline ends came to 19 bases. CDR3 region: CASSGLFSGDPEAFF. CDR3 DNA: TGTGCCAGTAGTGGTTTGTTTTCGGGGGACCCTGAAGCTTTCTTT.

This rearrangement joins TRBV7-2 to TRBJ1-6; D remains unclear. V was cut by 1 base and J by 0 bases, with 10 bases left in between. Germline values: CDR1 SGHTA, CDR2 FQGNSA. This CDR3 is 17 amino acids long. For the CDR3, the DNA is TGTGCCAGCAGCTTAGGAACAGAGAGCTCCTATAATTCACCCCTCCACTTT. This translates into CASSLGTESSYNSPLHF.

This clonotype was recorded many times. The chain joins TRBV5-6 to TRBJ2-1; 11 positions agree with TRBD2. CDR1 and CDR2 (germline): SGHDT, YYEEEE. The V and J ends lost 4 bases and 9 bases, in that order; junction bases with no gene match: 9. This CDR3 is built from 15 residues. In DNA form, the CDR3 reads TGTGCCAGCAGCGAAACTAGCGGGAGTGTCGTTGAGCAGTTCTTC. Translated: CASSETSGSVVEQFF.

Only a few counts were recorded for this clonotype. This chain joins TRBV28 and TRBJ1-4; D possibly corresponds to TRBD1 (5 bases). This CDR3 comprises 14 residues. Trimming shortened V by 8 bases and J by 1 base, and 11 bases separated the two germline ends. Germline V CDR1 and CDR2: MDHEN, SYDVKM. CDR3 region: CASLRTQTNEKLFF. The CDR3 coding sequence is TGTGCCAGCCTCAGGACACAAACTAATGAAAAACTGTTTTTT.

V and J are TRBV25-1 and TRBJ2-7; D unclear. V was trimmed by 6 bases and J by 5 bases, leaving 14 bases between them. The CDR3 has 13 amino acids. Germline V gene data show CDR1 as MGHDK and CDR2 as SYGVNS. DNA of the CDR3: TGTGCCAGCAGCACGGTGGCTTTCAACGAGCAGTACTTC. Protein sequence: CASSTVAFNEQYF.

This clonotype appeared many times. V is TRBV11-2 and J is TRBJ2-7, with 13 positions matching TRBD2. This CDR3 spans 18 amino acids. V lost 4 bases to trimming and J lost 3 bases; unmatched junction nucleotides: 12. Germline V gene sequence: CDR1 SGHAT, CDR2 FQNNGV. CDR3 nucleotide sequence: TGTGCCAGCAGCTCCCGGGGGACTAGCGGGACGTACGACTACGAGCAGTACTTC. As protein: CASSSRGTSGTYDYEQYF.

This clonotype occurred a few times. The chain joins TRBV20-1 to TRBJ2-5, with D unresolved. Between the trimmed V and J ends, which lost 5 bases and 7 bases, there was a span of 8 bases. This CDR3 spans 10 amino acids. Germline lookup yields CDR1 DFQATT and CDR2 SNEGSKA (reference sequence). This CDR3 is CSAEVGTQYF. The CDR3 nucleotides are TGCAGTGCTGAGGTTGGGACCCAGTACTTC.

The V gene is TRBV6-5, the J gene TRBJ2-7; 7 bases fit TRBD2. The CDR3 is made up of 14 amino acids. Germline V gene data show CDR1 as MNHEY and CDR2 as SVGAGI. V lost 4 bases and J lost 9; bases outside the gene matches: 12. The CDR3 region is CASSSGGGIQMQYF. For the CDR3, the DNA is TGTGCCAGCAGTTCGGGAGGCGGAATTCAGATGCAGTACTTC.

This clonotype was observed many times. J is TRBJ2-7 and V is TRBV12-3 or TRBV12-4, with D possibly TRBD2 on 6 matching bases. The CDR3 covers 14 residues. Trimming took off 4 bases at V and 3 bases at J, with 13 bases between the two ends. CDR3 residues: CASSWGVAVYEQYF. The CDR3 DNA sequence: TGTGCCAGCAGTTGGGGAGTAGCGGTCTACGAGCAGTACTTC.

This clonotype was counted only a few times. V usage is TRBV6-1 and J usage is TRBJ1-1; 9 bases align to TRBD1. Trimming took 6 bases from V and 7 from J; bases not matched to a gene: 6. The germline V gene has CDR1 MNHNS and CDR2 SASEGT. The CDR3 runs to 13 residues. CDR3 bases: TGTGCCAGCAGCCCTACAGGGGGCCTTGAAGCTTTCTTT. It yields the protein CASSPTGGLEAFF.

The table lists this clonotype with many counts. The chain recombines TRBV20-1 with TRBJ1-5; D possibly corresponds to TRBD1 (5 bases). Deletions cut 5 bases from V and 2 bases from J, with 13 bases between. The germline gives CDR1 DFQATT, CDR2 SNEGSKA (reference sequence). This CDR3 has 14 amino acids. The CDR3 spells CSAGDPWGNQPQHF. The CDR3 DNA follows: TGCAGTGCTGGGGACCCCTGGGGCAATCAGCCCCAGCATTTT.